The 7 T cell receptor beta chains reported below all come from one sample, sequenced in a study of shared clonotypes between healthy human individuals. Repertoires were generated with immunoSEQ multiplex PCR, while TCRdb's copy carries only in-frame clones and drops some. The repertoire holds approximately 1,500,000 clones, with 98% as singletons. The material sequenced was naive CD4+ T cells sorted from blood. Subset here: CD45RA+ positively selected. Every receptor here comes from a man younger than 40 in good health.

V is TRBV4-1 and J is TRBJ1-4; no reliable D call. V was cut by 3 bases and J by 0 bases, with 14 bases left in between. CDR1 is MGHRA, CDR2 YSYEKL, per germline. The CDR3 sequence is 17 residues long. In nucleotides, the CDR3 is TGCGCCAGCAGCCACCTGGGAGAGGGTGCAACTAATGAAAAACTGTTTTTT. Translation: CASSHLGEGATNEKLFF.

Comment on this clone: Within the sample, other DNA sequences also encode this same CDR3. The CDR3 is CSVEGGADTQYF. The DNA for the CDR3 is TGCAGCGTTGAAGGGGGGGCGGATACGCAGTATTTT. The chain combines TRBV29-1 with TRBJ2-3; D assignment may be TRBD1 or TRBD2 (6 bases each). The germline V and J ends were trimmed by 1 base and 6 bases, with 8 bases remaining between them. This CDR3 spans 12 amino acids. The germline V gene has CDR1 SQVTM and CDR2 ANQGSEA.

This chain connects TRBV28 to TRBJ1-1; TRBD1 might be the D (5 bases). Germline V CDR1 and CDR2: MDHEN, SYDVKM. V lost 6 bases, J lost 1 base, and 12 bases lay in between. The CDR3 consists of 14 residues. As DNA, the CDR3 is TGTGCCAGCAGGTATTCGGGGGGGAACACTGAAGCTTTCTTT. Protein: CASRYSGGNTEAFF. Together with reference TRBV28 and TRBJ1-1, the CDR3 gives the full variable domain: DVKVTQSSRYLVKRTGEKVFLECVQDMDHENMFWYRQDPGLGLRLIYFSYDVKMKEKGDIPEGYSVSREKKERFSLILESASTNQTSMYLCASRYSGGNTEAFFGQGTRLTVV.

The chain carries TRBV28 and TRBJ2-7; D ambiguous. CDR3 size: 12 residues. V gave up 5 bases and J gave up 6 bases, with 11 bases separating them. In germline, CDR1 is MDHEN, CDR2 SYDVKM. The CDR3 protein is CASSPILGEQYF. As DNA, the CDR3 is TGTGCCAGCAGTCCCATATTGGGCGAGCAGTACTTC.

This chain links TRBV27 with TRBJ2-7; D not certain. Trimming took 8 bases from V and 1 from J, leaving 15 bases between them. CDR1 and CDR2 from the germline V gene are MNHEY and SMNVEV (reference sequence). The CDR3 length is 14 residues. CDR3 in DNA: TGTGCCAGCGGATTCAATCGAGGTTCCTACGAGCAGTACTTC. Protein product: CASGFNRGSYEQYF.

The rearrangement joins TRBV7-2 to TRBJ2-1; TRBD2 might be the D (5 bases). The V gene's germline CDR1 is SGHTA and CDR2 FQGNSA. Trimming left V 1 base short and J 0 bases short, with 10 bases between. The CDR3 has 16 amino acids. In nucleotides, the CDR3 is TGTGCCAGCAGCTTAGTTGGGAGTAGCTCCTACAATGAGCAGTTCTTC. Its protein product is CASSLVGSSSYNEQFF.

The chain joins TRBV5-5 to TRBJ2-1, with D uncertain. Trimming took off 0 bases at V and 4 bases at J, with 11 bases between the two ends. CDR1 is SGHKS and CDR2 is YYEKEE in the germline V gene (reference sequence). The CDR3 loop spans 15 amino acids. CDR3 nucleotide sequence: TGTGCCAGCAGCTTGGAGGGAAATCGTTACAATGAGCAGTTCTTC. Translation gives CASSLEGNRYNEQFF.